Listed below are T cell receptor beta chains from one sample, sequenced in a study of Ad26.COV2.S vaccination and SARS-CoV-2 variants. Repertoires were generated with immunoSEQ multiplex PCR, while TCRdb's copy carries only in-frame clones and drops some. The sample includes 200,000 to 250,000 clones, roughly 90% of them seen just once. Sequencing was performed on peripheral blood, taken in a trial of Ad26.COV2.S vaccine versus placebo. The source of these receptors is a person aged 18 to 59 who received the Ad26.COV2.S COVID-19 vaccine or a placebo. The CDR3 runs from the conserved cysteine through the conserved F or W. D genes are given only for firm matches. Size values are once, few and many counts, or a class for expanded clones, and some rows have none.

J gene,D gene,V gene,clone size,CDR3 protein,CDR3 DNA
TRBJ1-5,.,TRBV6-1,.,CASSEGSNQPQHF,TGTGCCAGCAGTGAGGGGAGCAATCAGCCTCAGCATTTT
TRBJ2-3,TRBD2,TRBV4-2,.,CASSQDRTSGGIDTQYF,TGTGCCAGCAGCCAAGATCGGACTAGCGGGGGGATAGATACGCAGTATTTT
TRBJ1-2,.,TRBV7-8,.,CASSSWGRRANYGYTF,TGTGCCAGCAGCTCCTGGGGCAGGCGAGCTAACTATGGCTACACCTTC
TRBJ2-5,TRBD2,TRBV29-1,.,CSVASGVIETQYF,TGCAGCGTTGCTAGCGGGGTTATCGAGACCCAGTACTTC
TRBJ1-2,.,TRBV28,.,CASSLSFSRGYYGYTF,TGTGCCAGCAGTTTATCTTTTAGCAGGGGATATTATGGCTACACCTTC
TRBJ2-7,.,TRBV6-5,few,CATLSGSSYEQYF,TGTGCCACCCTGTCCGGGAGCTCCTACGAGCAGTACTTC
TRBJ1-1,.,TRBV18,.,CASSPQGLVNTEAFF,TGTGCCAGCTCACCACAGGGGCTGGTGAACACTGAAGCTTTCTTT
TRBJ1-1,.,TRBV11-1,.,CASSLPGRTEAFF,TGTGCCAGCAGCCTACCAGGGAGGACTGAAGCTTTCTTT
TRBJ2-1,TRBD2,TRBV5-1,once,CASRRGLAGGDNEQFF,TGCGCCAGCAGAAGAGGACTAGCGGGAGGTGACAATGAGCAGTTCTTC
TRBJ1-4,TRBD1,TRBV4-2,.,CASSQLGQTNEKLFF,TGTGCCAGCAGCCAATTGGGACAGACTAATGAAAAACTGTTTTTT
TRBJ2-3,.,TRBV19,.,CASSIVVTRPDTQYF,TGTGCCAGTAGTATAGTAGTAACTAGACCAGATACGCAGTATTTT
TRBJ2-2,.,TRBV10-3,.,CAISDIGIPGELFF,TGTGCCATCAGTGATATAGGGATCCCCGGGGAGCTGTTTTTT
TRBJ1-2,.,TRBV30,.,CAYRAGGYTF,TGTGCCTACAGGGCTGGGGGCTACACCTTC
TRBJ1-1,TRBD1,TRBV7-2,.,CASSFLTGIEAFF,TGTGCCAGCAGCTTTTTGACAGGGATTGAAGCTTTCTTT
TRBJ2-7,.,TRBV21-1,once,CASSKGGSGQGIGQGSRSEQYF,TGTGCCAGCAGCAAGGGCGGTAGTGGGCAGGGCATCGGACAGGGCTCTCGGAGCGAGCAGTACTTC
TRBJ1-1,.,TRBV7-9,.,CASSLAAGNIAEAFF,TGTGCCAGCAGCTTAGCAGCGGGGAATATTGCTGAAGCTTTCTTT
TRBJ1-1,.,TRBV30,.,CAWSVARVRSPNTEAFF,TGTGCCTGGAGTGTTGCCAGGGTCAGGAGTCCGAACACTGAAGCTTTCTTT
TRBJ2-3,TRBD2,TRBV7-2,.,CASSETGGSTDTQYF,TGTGCCAGCAGCGAGACGGGGGGGAGCACAGATACGCAGTATTTT
TRBJ2-7,.,TRBV7-9,once,CASSLSQTSYEQYF,TGTGCCAGCAGCTTATCACAGACCTCCTACGAGCAGTACTTC
TRBJ1-3,.,TRBV19,.,CASSQQGLSGNTIYF,TGTGCCAGTAGTCAACAGGGCCTCTCTGGAAACACCATATATTTT
TRBJ1-4,.,TRBV5-4,.,CASSLGLPTNEKLFF,TGTGCCAGCAGCTTGGGGCTTCCAACTAATGAAAAACTGTTTTTT
TRBJ2-3,.,TRBV28,.,CASRELGLFSSTDTQYF,TGTGCCAGCAGAGAGTTGGGACTCTTCTCTAGCACAGATACGCAGTATTTT
TRBJ2-7,TRBD2,TRBV28,.,CASRLAGYEQYF,TGTGCCAGCAGACTAGCGGGCTACGAGCAGTACTTC
TRBJ2-3,TRBD1,TRBV5-6,.,CASSMDRGLADTQYF,TGTGCCAGCAGCATGGACAGGGGGCTTGCAGATACGCAGTATTTT
TRBJ1-2,TRBD1,TRBV19,once,CASSIGTGIGYTF,TGTGCCAGTAGTATAGGGACAGGGATCGGCTACACCTTC
TRBJ2-2,.,TRBV19,.,CASSTHGGELFF,TGTGCCAGTAGTACCCACGGCGGGGAGCTGTTTTTT
TRBJ2-2,.,TRBV5-1,.,CASSLAVGNGELFF,TGCGCCAGCAGCTTGGCGGTAGGGAACGGGGAGCTGTTTTTT
TRBJ2-3,TRBD2,TRBV7-9,.,CASSLEIGLAETTDTQYF,TGTGCCAGCAGCTTAGAGATAGGACTAGCGGAGACCACAGATACGCAGTATTTT
TRBJ2-6,TRBD1,TRBV2,.,CASIGTGGLLGANVLTF,TGTGCCAGCATAGGGACAGGGGGGCTATTAGGGGCCAACGTCCTGACTTTC
TRBJ2-1,.,TRBV11-2,.,CASTSSVEQFF,TGTGCCAGCACCTCTAGCGTTGAGCAGTTCTTC
TRBJ2-7,TRBD1,TRBV7-2,.,CASNPYRGDEQYF,TGTGCCAGCAACCCTTACAGGGGCGACGAGCAGTACTTC
TRBJ2-1,.,TRBV5-4,.,CASSPEVSNEQFF,TGTGCCAGCAGCCCTGAGGTGTCCAATGAGCAGTTCTTC
TRBJ1-2,TRBD1,TRBV18,.,CASSPPGTANYGYTF,TGTGCCAGCTCACCTCCCGGGACAGCGAACTATGGCTACACCTTC
TRBJ2-1,TRBD2,TRBV27,.,CASSSGLAGVGYEQFF,TGTGCCAGCAGTTCGGGACTAGCGGGAGTTGGCTATGAGCAGTTCTTC
TRBJ1-4,.,TRBV7-9,.,CASSLQYGEKLFF,TGTGCCAGCAGCTTACAGTACGGTGAAAAACTGTTTTTT
TRBJ2-7,.,TRBV10-3,.,CAISESEGIYEQYF,TGTGCCATCAGTGAGTCCGAGGGGATCTACGAGCAGTACTTC
TRBJ2-7,.,TRBV5-1,.,CASRGVNSYEQYF,TGCGCCAGCAGGGGCGTTAACAGCTACGAGCAGTACTTC
TRBJ2-1,.,TRBV7-8,.,CASSFSGLYNEQFF,TGTGCCAGCAGCTTTAGCGGTCTCTACAATGAGCAGTTCTTC
TRBJ2-1,TRBD1,TRBV10-3,.,CATYPDRGGRDEQFF,TGTGCCACCTACCCGGACAGGGGCGGCAGGGATGAGCAGTTCTTC
TRBJ2-1,TRBD2,TRBV18,few,CASSPTLAGGTYNEQFF,TGTGCCAGCTCACCCACTCTAGCGGGAGGCACGTACAATGAGCAGTTCTTC
TRBJ2-7,TRBD2,TRBV18,.,CASSPKGLAGSYEQYF,TGTGCCAGCTCCCCTAAGGGGCTAGCGGGGAGCTACGAGCAGTACTTC
TRBJ2-7,.,TRBV10-3,.,CAISEPKTDEAYEQYF,TGTGCCATCAGTGAGCCCAAAACAGACGAAGCCTACGAGCAGTACTTC
TRBJ1-2,.,TRBV11-2,.,CASSHPPKGANTF,TGTGCCAGCAGCCACCCTCCGAAGGGAGCTAACACCTTC
TRBJ2-5,.,TRBV3-1/TRBV3-2,.,CASSRGEETQYF,TGTGCCAGCAGCCGAGGGGAAGAGACCCAGTACTTC
TRBJ2-7,.,TRBV6-5,.,CASSFRYEQYF,TGTGCCAGCAGTTTCCGTTACGAGCAGTACTTC
TRBJ2-1,.,TRBV5-6,.,CASSLFAASSYNEQFF,TGTGCCAGCAGCTTATTTGCGGCTAGCTCCTACAATGAGCAGTTCTTC
TRBJ2-7,TRBD2,TRBV7-9,.,CASSLALAGGLSYEQYF,TGTGCCAGCAGCTTAGCATTAGCGGGGGGCCTATCCTACGAGCAGTACTTC
TRBJ1-1,.,TRBV2,.,CASSERLRREGNTEAFF,TGTGCCAGCAGTGAAAGGCTCCGTCGAGAGGGGAACACTGAAGCTTTCTTT
TRBJ2-2,.,TRBV30,.,CAWRQGSGELFF,TGTGCCTGGAGGCAGGGGTCCGGGGAGCTGTTTTTT
TRBJ2-7,.,TRBV28,.,CASSLGYYEQYF,TGTGCCAGCAGTCTCGGGTATTACGAGCAGTACTTC
TRBJ1-1,.,TRBV6-2/TRBV6-3,.,CASSRDVPKGTEAFF,TGTGCCAGCAGCCGCGACGTCCCCAAAGGAACTGAAGCTTTCTTT
TRBJ1-4,TRBD1,TRBV19,.,CASSPRTGGNEKLFF,TGTGCCAGTAGTCCACGGACAGGGGGAAATGAAAAACTGTTTTTT
TRBJ1-5,.,TRBV27,many,CASREGVISNQPQHF,TGTGCCAGCAGGGAGGGGGTTATTAGCAATCAGCCCCAGCATTTT
TRBJ2-7,TRBD2,TRBV6-2/TRBV6-3,.,CASSPITSGGAYEQYF,TGTGCCAGCAGCCCCATAACTAGCGGGGGGGCCTACGAGCAGTACTTC
TRBJ2-2,.,TRBV21-1,.,CASSKWRDDGRAGELFF,TGTGCCAGCAGCAAATGGAGGGACGATGGAAGGGCCGGGGAGCTGTTTTTT
TRBJ2-3,.,TRBV20-1,.,CSAVGTDTQYF,TGCAGTGCGGTGGGGACAGATACGCAGTATTTT
TRBJ2-1,TRBD1,TRBV6-5,.,CASRAGTGFYNEQFF,TGTGCCAGCAGGGCCGGGACAGGGTTTTACAATGAGCAGTTCTTC
TRBJ1-6,.,TRBV14,once,CASSLSGGRNSPLHF,TGTGCCAGCAGCCTCTCCGGAGGGCGGAATTCACCCCTCCACTTT
TRBJ2-7,.,TRBV7-8,.,CASSPKRTEPYEQYF,TGTGCCAGCAGCCCAAAAAGGACGGAACCCTACGAGCAGTACTTC
TRBJ1-3,TRBD1,TRBV24-1,.,CATSDSQPGGSSGNTIYF,TGTGCCACCAGTGATTCGCAACCAGGGGGTTCCTCTGGAAACACCATATATTTT